The 17 T cell receptor beta chains below were found in one sample sequenced in a study of blood T cells in healthy people across ages. It was with a sample-barcoded 5' primer and a J-beta primer mix that a second PCR of roughly 7 to 12 cycles was run. Via MiXCR, TCRdb re-called the 5' RACE reads, giving one row per CDR3 protein. The sample includes approximately 1.5 million distinct CDR3 sequences, 40% to 45% of them seen just once. Sequencing was performed on blood. The origin of the receptors is a woman aged 18 to 35 in good health.

This clonotype was counted between two and nine times. The V gene is TRBV20-1, the J gene TRBJ2-1; TRBD2 aligns across 8 bases. This CDR3 is built from 14 residues. Trimming took 1 base from V and 10 from J; bases not matched to a gene: 9. CDR1 is DFQATT, CDR2 SNEGSKA, per germline (reference sequence). CDR3 amino acids: CSARGGREVGEQFF. The CDR3 bases are TGCAGTGCTAGAGGCGGGCGGGAGGTTGGAGAGCAGTTCTTC.

This clonotype was seen once. The CDR3 here is CASSLVTSGSFIEQFF. CDR3 in DNA: TGCGCCAGCAGCTTGGTGACTAGCGGGAGCTTTATTGAGCAGTTCTTC. The V gene is TRBV5-1, the J gene TRBJ2-1, with TRBD2 matching 12 bases. The CDR3 has 16 residues. Per germline, CDR1 SGHRS and CDR2 YFSETQ. Trimming at V came to 0 bases and at J to 9 bases, leaving 7 bases not matched to a gene.

The chain is built from TRBV9 and TRBJ2-5; D unclear. Germline lookup yields CDR1 SGDLS and CDR2 YYNGEE. The germline V and J ends were trimmed by 3 bases and 5 bases, with 11 bases remaining between them. The CDR3 loop spans 13 amino acids. The CDR3 DNA follows: TGTGCCAGCAGCGCCAACCCCAGTGAGACCCAGTACTTC. This translates into CASSANPSETQYF. The entire variable domain, with the rest obtained from reference TRBV9 and TRBJ2-5, is as follows: DSGVTQTPKHLITATGQRVTLRCSPRSGDLSVYWYQQSLDQGLQFLIQYYNGEERAKGNILERFSAQQFPDLHSELNLSSLELGDSALYFCASSANPSETQYFGPGTRLLVL.

This clonotype turned up a few times. This chain links TRBV6-5 with TRBJ1-2; D is undetermined. Trimming left V 0 bases short and J 6 bases short, with 11 bases between. Per germline, CDR1 MNHEY and CDR2 SVGAGI. This CDR3 region has 14 residues. CDR3 DNA: TGTGCCAGCAGTTACTCGAACGGGAAGGATGGCTACACCTTC. Translation: CASSYSNGKDGYTF.

About this clonotype: The junction departs from the called germline gene at one end, perhaps through a read error. CDR3 region: CASSPHWGGPVNEQYF. CDR3 sequence (DNA): TGCGCCAGCAGTCCCCATTGGGGAGGGCCCGTTAATGAGCAGTACTTC. The chain is built from TRBV27 and TRBJ2-1, with 7 bases identical to TRBD2. The J call is in doubt because the DNA end fits TRBJ2-7 better. The CDR3 covers 16 residues. Germline-derived CDR1 and CDR2 are MNHEY and SMNVEV (reference sequence).

The rearrangement joins TRBV12-3 or TRBV12-4 to TRBJ1-2, with 9 nucleotides matching TRBD1. The CDR3 length is 15 residues. V trimming: 5 bases; J trimming: 7 bases; junction bases outside the gene matches: 11. The CDR3 protein is CASSPGTGKGGGYTF. CDR3 nucleotides: TGTGCCAGCAGTCCCGGGACAGGGAAAGGCGGTGGCTACACCTTC.

This clonotype was counted many times. The J gene is TRBJ1-2, the V gene TRBV5-1; maybe TRBD1 (5 bases). Germline V gives CDR1 SGHRS, CDR2 YFSETQ. Trimming shortened V by 0 bases and J by 0 bases, and 6 bases separated the two germline ends. The CDR3 consists of 14 residues. The CDR3 sequence: CASSLAGTNYGYTF. For the CDR3, the DNA is TGCGCCAGCAGCTTGGCAGGGACTAACTATGGCTACACCTTC.

The chain carries TRBV29-1 and TRBJ2-1; 8 bases map to TRBD2. Germline loops: CDR1 SQVTM, CDR2 ANQGSEA. V was pared by 3 bases and J by 11 bases, with 9 bases of the junction left unmatched. The CDR3 consists of 13 residues. The CDR3 loop reads CSVEGSGEVKQFF. CDR3 nucleotide sequence: TGCAGCGTTGAGGGTAGCGGGGAGGTTAAGCAGTTCTTC.

The chain is built from TRBV14 and TRBJ2-7, with D perhaps matching TRBD1 (5 bases). Germline V gives CDR1 SGHDN, CDR2 FVKESK. Trimming stripped 0 bases from V and 7 bases from J, with 19 bases between. The CDR3 sequence is 16 residues long. The CDR3 sequence is CASSQDTGFRQNEQYF. The CDR3 nucleotides read TGTGCCAGCAGCCAAGATACAGGTTTTCGTCAAAATGAGCAGTACTTC.

The genes are TRBV12-5 and TRBJ1-1; D gene ambiguous. Germline V lookup: CDR1 LGHNT, CDR2 FRNRAP. Trimming removed 5 bases from V and 1 base from J, with 5 bases in between. The CDR3 has 12 amino acids. The CDR3 bases are TGTGCTAGTGGTCCACCGAACACTGAAGCTTTCTTT. It yields the protein CASGPPNTEAFF.

The V call is TRBV3-1, the J call TRBJ2-5, with 7 nucleotides matching TRBD1. The CDR3 totals 16 residues. Losses at the gene ends were 4 bases for V and 2 bases for J; bases not matched to a gene: 10. The germline gives CDR1 LGHDT, CDR2 YNNKEL (reference sequence). The CDR3 sequence is CASSLTGQPLQETQYF. Written as DNA, the CDR3 is TGTGCCAGCAGCCTAACGGGACAGCCTCTTCAAGAGACCCAGTACTTC.

The gene calls are TRBV4-3 and TRBJ2-5; TRBD1 agrees at 7 bases. The germline V gene encodes CDR1 LGHNA and CDR2 YSLEER. Germline trimming cut 2 bases from V and 2 bases from J; bases unmatched to any gene: 8. This CDR3 has 16 amino acids. The CDR3 sequence: CASSQRGPGQQETQYF. The CDR3 DNA sequence: TGCGCCAGCAGCCAAAGGGGACCGGGACAGCAAGAGACCCAGTACTTC.

In this sample, this clonotype turned up a few times. The rearrangement joins TRBV6-5 to TRBJ1-4; D is possibly TRBD1 (5 bases). Germline CDR1 MNHEY, CDR2 SVGAGI. V was trimmed by 4 bases and J by 8 bases, leaving 17 bases between them. CDR3 length: 15 amino acids. The CDR3 here is CASSSTQDRGEKLFF. The CDR3 DNA reads TGTGCCAGCAGTTCAACACAGGACCGAGGGGAAAAACTGTTTTTT.

The rearrangement links TRBV13 to TRBJ2-6; TRBD2 is a possible D gene (6 bases). In germline, CDR1 is PRHDT, CDR2 FYEKMQ (reference sequence). The germline V and J ends were trimmed by 5 bases and 3 bases, with 8 bases remaining between them. CDR3 length equals 14 residues. In nucleotides, the CDR3 is TGTGCCAGCAGCCGGGAGTTTGGGGCCAACGTCCTGACTTTC. Translated, it gives CASSREFGANVLTF. Together with reference TRBV13 and TRBJ2-6, the CDR3 gives the full variable domain: AAGVIQSPRHLIKEKRETATLKCYPIPRHDTVYWYQQGPGQDPQFLISFYEKMQSDKGSIPDRFSAQQFSDYHSELNMSSLELGDSALYFCASSREFGANVLTFGAGSRLTVL.

This chain's CDR3 is CASSKTLGQTLEKLFF. CDR3 sequence (DNA): TGTGCCAGCAGCAAGACCTTGGGACAGACTCTTGAAAAACTGTTTTTT. The gene calls are TRBV27 and TRBJ1-4, with 7 bases lining up with TRBD1. V shed 6 bases, J shed 7 bases, and the junction held 14 bases outside the gene matches. The CDR3 runs to 16 residues. In germline, CDR1 is MNHEY, CDR2 SMNVEV (reference sequence).

This chain joins TRBV7-6 and TRBJ1-6; tentative D call: TRBD1 (6 bases). Trimming pared 2 bases from V and 7 bases from J, leaving 9 bases between. This CDR3 has 14 amino acids. In germline, CDR1 is SGHVS, CDR2 FNYEAQ. Here the CDR3 reads CASSLTGKNSPLHF. CDR3 bases: TGTGCCAGCAGCTTAACAGGGAAGAATTCACCCCTCCACTTT.

The J gene is TRBJ2-7, the V gene TRBV15; D gene ambiguous. V was clipped by 0 bases and J by 0 bases, with 15 bases between them. This CDR3 comprises 17 residues. CDR1 LNHNV and CDR2 YYDKDF come from the germline V gene (reference sequence). CDR3 residues: CATSRDVIDMTSYEQYF. Here the CDR3 DNA reads TGTGCCACCAGCAGAGACGTAATAGACATGACCTCCTACGAGCAGTACTTC.